This TCR beta chain was captured in a study of T-cell reconstitution after alpha-beta-depleted transplantation in children. This clonotype was counted at least ten times. This CDR3 region has 15 residues. V was trimmed by 5 bases and J by 0 bases, leaving 14 bases between them. The germline CDR1 and CDR2 sequences are DFQATT and SNEGSKA (reference sequence). A library of TCRbeta sequences, prepared with unique molecular identifiers, was generated. TCRdb analysed the PCR reads with MiXCR anew, one entry per CDR3 protein. This repertoire shows about 690,000 distinct CDR3 sequences, around a sixth found once; its top ten account for 0.85% to 1.3%.

The receptor comes from a human donor who donated a stem cell graft to a child with acute myeloid leukemia. V gene TRBV20-1 combines with J gene TRBJ1-5; D is uncertain. The sequencing used PBMCs from the stem cell graft donor, collected from the stem cell graft. The CDR3 spells CSASPDGYSNQPQHF. CDR3 DNA sequence: TGCAGTGCTTCCCCGGACGGTTATAGCAATCAGCCCCAGCATTTT.